These 25 T cell receptor beta chains came from one sample sequenced in a study of metastatic and nonmetastatic thyroid tumors. TCRdb called clones again from the PCR reads with MiXCR. The profile shows about 82,000 clones, around 12% of them singletons. Before thyroid surgery, none of the patients had received any treatment. Sequencing was performed on tumor tissue. The receptor source for this set is a female donor with papillary thyroid cancer or a benign thyroid nodule (not recorded which). Some clones in this sample may be carry-over from other donors' samples.

This clone was counted at least ten times. This chain uses TRBV14 with TRBJ1-2; TRBD1 matches at 8 bases. Germline loops: CDR1 SGHDN, CDR2 FVKESK. The CDR3 has 14 residues. Trimming removed 4 bases from V and 8 bases from J; junction bases left unmatched: 9. CDR3: CASSRKRTGQGYTF. CDR3 bases: TGTGCCAGCAGCCGGAAGAGGACAGGGCAGGGCTACACCTTC.

This clone was detected ten times or more. The sample holds other DNA sequences that translate to the same CDR3. This rearrangement joins TRBV20-1 to TRBJ2-5; no definite D call. Germline V gene data show CDR1 as DFQATT and CDR2 as SNEGSKA (reference sequence). This CDR3 region has 14 residues. The V end lost 3 bases, the J end lost 2 bases, and 13 bases lay between the germline ends. The CDR3 nucleotides are TGCAGTGCTAGGGACCTTAGTTTTCAAGAGACCCAGTACTTC. It codes for CSARDLSFQETQYF.

This clone was counted at least ten times. A much larger clone is a single base away; this may be a read error. Other DNA sequences from this sample encode an identical CDR3 as well. V usage is TRBV20-1 and J usage is TRBJ1-6, with D perhaps matching TRBD1 (6 bases). The V gene's germline CDR1 is DFQATT and CDR2 SNEGSKA (reference sequence). This CDR3 contains 14 residues. Trimming left V 4 bases short and J 10 bases short, with 17 bases between. The CDR3 spells CSATQGSRNSPLHF. The CDR3 coding sequence is TGCAGTGCTACCCAGGGGTCTCGAAACTCACCCCTCCACTTT.

For the CDR3, the DNA is TGTGCCAGCAGCTCCATAACATACTCTGGAAACACCATATATTTT. This translates into CASSSITYSGNTIYF. The chain carries TRBV5-8 and TRBJ1-3; D is undetermined. Germline CDR1 is SGHTS and CDR2 is YDEGEE. This CDR3 is 15 amino acids long. The V gene lost 3 bases and the J gene lost 0 bases, with 10 bases spanning the gap.

This clone occurred many times. The chain links TRBV9 to TRBJ1-1, with 7 bases fitting TRBD1. This CDR3 is built from 14 residues. Germline V CDR1 and CDR2: SGDLS, YYNGEE. The V and J ends lost 3 bases and 0 bases, in that order; junction bases with no gene match: 2. Here the CDR3 reads CASSAGQLNTEAFF. The CDR3 coding sequence is TGTGCCAGCAGCGCGGGACAGCTGAACACTGAAGCTTTCTTT.

This clone is medium-sized (0.01 to 0.1%) by share. V is TRBV11-2 and J is TRBJ2-3; D is uncertain. This CDR3 is built from 12 residues. V lost 1 base and J 7 bases, leaving 6 bases between the germline ends. Germline-derived CDR1 and CDR2 are SGHAT and FQNNGV. The CDR3 nucleotides are TGTGCCAGCAGCTTAGGAGCGAATACGCAGTATTTT. Protein sequence: CASSLGANTQYF.

This clone was counted only a few times. V gene TRBV7-2 combines with J gene TRBJ2-1; 9 bases are shared with TRBD2. The junction had 8 bases not matched to a gene; V was cut back by 0 bases and J by 11 bases. Germline CDR1 reads SGHTA; CDR2 reads FQGNSA. The CDR3 is 15 amino acids. The CDR3 DNA follows: TGTGCCAGCAGCTTAGCCGCTGGGACTAGCATCAAGCAGTTCTTC. Residues: CASSLAAGTSIKQFF.

This clone showed up many times. CDR3 protein: CSAPVPPSADTQYF. The CDR3 coding sequence is TGCAGTGCCCCAGTCCCTCCTAGCGCAGATACGCAGTATTTT. The V and J genes are TRBV20-1 and TRBJ2-3, with D possibly matching TRBD2 (6 bases). V dropped 6 bases and J dropped 4 bases, with 17 bases sitting between them. CDR1 is DFQATT and CDR2 is SNEGSKA in the germline V gene (reference sequence). The CDR3 has 14 amino acids.

This clone was observed at least ten times. The V gene is TRBV19, the J gene TRBJ2-5, with 9 bases aligning to TRBD1. This CDR3 has 13 residues. V gave up 7 bases and J gave up 3 bases; unmatched junction bases: 3. The germline V gene encodes CDR1 LNHDA and CDR2 SQIVND (reference sequence). The CDR3: CASTDRGKETQYF. The CDR3 DNA reads TGTGCCAGTACCGACAGGGGGAAAGAGACCCAGTACTTC.

The chain carries TRBV19 and TRBJ1-2; D is unclear. Germline V CDR1 and CDR2: LNHDA, SQIVND (reference sequence). The length of the CDR3 is 13 residues. With 7 bases removed from V and 0 bases from J, the gap between germline ends came to 9 bases. The DNA of the CDR3 is TGTGCCAGTAAGGACCTGGCTAACTATGGCTACACCTTC. It translates to CASKDLANYGYTF.

This clone was seen a handful of times. This clone may be a read error of a much larger clone one base away. CDR3 in DNA: TGTGCCAGCAGCTTCTCAGAAAGGTACGAGCAGTACTTC. It translates to CASSFSERYEQYF. This chain uses TRBV5-4 with TRBJ2-7, with D uncertain. The germline V gene encodes CDR1 SGHNT and CDR2 YYREEE (reference sequence). This CDR3 is 13 amino acids long. The V and J ends lost 2 bases and 4 bases respectively, with 10 bases between them.

Of note for this clone: A much bigger clone sits one base away, suggesting this may be a read error. Additional DNA sequences in this sample encode the identical CDR3. This chain links TRBV27 with TRBJ2-5; either TRBD1 or TRBD2 may fit D (6 bases each). CDR3 length equals 16 residues. CDR1 is MNHEY and CDR2 is SMNVEV in the germline V gene (reference sequence). The CDR3 here is CASSFEDLGGQETQYF. The DNA for the CDR3 is TGTGCCAGCAGTTTTGAAGACCTCGGGGGCCAAGAGACACAGTACTTC.

The rearrangement joins TRBV18 to TRBJ2-2; 11 positions match TRBD2. V lost 2 bases, J lost 6 bases, and 8 bases stayed unmatched. CDR3 size: 17 residues. Germline CDR1 KGHSH, CDR2 LQKENI. In DNA form, the CDR3 reads TGTGCCAGCTCACCATTCCGACTAGCGGGGATATCCGGGGAGCTGTTTTTT. This gives the protein CASSPFRLAGISGELFF. The full variable domain, in which reference TRBV18 and TRBJ2-2 provide the parts outside the CDR3, is NAGVMQNPRHLVRRRGQEARLRCSPMKGHSHVYWYRQLPEEGLKFMVYLQKENIIDESGMPKERFSAEFPKEGPSILRIQQVVRGDSAAYFCASSPFRLAGISGELFFGEGSRLTVL.

In its sample, this clone was seen many times. Other DNA sequences in the sample encode the same CDR3. The CDR3 bases are TGTGCCAGCAGCTTAGGAAGAACGACAGGGTTGGGTGAGCAGTTCTTC. This gives the protein CASSLGRTTGLGEQFF. The V and J genes are TRBV7-3 and TRBJ2-1, with 7 bases lining up with TRBD1. Germline CDR1 is SGHTA and CDR2 is FQGTGA. The V and J ends lost 2 bases and 9 bases, in that order; junction bases with no gene match: 13. This CDR3 has 16 amino acids. Full variable domain (rest looked up from reference TRBV7-3 and TRBJ2-1): GAGVSQTPSNKVTEKGKYVELRCDPISGHTALYWYRQSLGQGPEFLIYFQGTGAADDSGLPNDRFFAVRPEGSVSTLKIQRTERGDSAVYLCASSLGRTTGLGEQFFGPGTRLTVL.

This clone appeared a few times. It may be a read error: a sequence one base away is much more abundant. V and J are TRBV3-1 and TRBJ1-4; D possibly corresponds to TRBD1 (5 bases). This CDR3 is built from 13 residues. Germline V gene data show CDR1 as LGHDT and CDR2 as YNNKEL (reference sequence). Trimming removed 5 bases at V and 8 bases at J, with 12 bases between. Here the CDR3 reads CASSYTRGEKLFF. CDR3 bases: TGTGCCAGCAGCTATACCCGGGGGGAAAAACTGTTTTTT.

This clone was counted many times. The genes are TRBV2 and TRBJ2-7, with 9 bases lining up with TRBD1. The CDR3 length is 16 residues. V lost 3 bases to trimming and J lost 0 bases; unmatched junction nucleotides: 6. CDR1 is SNHLY and CDR2 is FYNNEI in the germline V gene. Here the CDR3 DNA reads TGTGCCAGCAGTGATACCGAGGGACAGGGCTCCTACGAGCAGTACTTC. Its protein is CASSDTEGQGSYEQYF.

Many counts were recorded for this clone. V is TRBV7-3 and J is TRBJ2-1, with TRBD1 matching 8 bases. Germline V CDR1 and CDR2: SGHTA, FQGTGA. The ends lost 3 bases at V and 8 bases at J; junction bases unmatched: 9. CDR3 size: 15 residues. The CDR3 loop is CASSFPGQVKDEQFF. The CDR3 DNA reads as TGTGCCAGCAGCTTCCCGGGACAGGTCAAGGATGAGCAGTTCTTC. Full variable domain (missing parts from reference TRBV7-3 and TRBJ2-1): GAGVSQTPSNKVTEKGKYVELRCDPISGHTALYWYRQSLGQGPEFLIYFQGTGAADDSGLPNDRFFAVRPEGSVSTLKIQRTERGDSAVYLCASSFPGQVKDEQFFGPGTRLTVL.

As to this clone: A much more abundant neighbour one base away suggests this may be a read error. This sequence joins TRBV10-2 and TRBJ2-7; the D is unclear. Germline CDR1 is WSHSY and CDR2 is SAAADI. CDR3 length: 11 amino acids. The V gene lost 5 bases and the J gene lost 5 bases, with 7 bases spanning the gap. The CDR3 coding sequence is TGCGCCAGCAGTTTGCGGAACGAGCAGTACTTC. Translation gives CASSLRNEQYF.

The table lists this clone with a few counts. A read error may explain this, as a much larger clone is one base away. As the CDR3 is not closed by the conserved phenylalanine or tryptophan, this likely results from a read error. This chain joins TRBV30 and TRBJ1-5; weak D call: TRBD1 (5 bases). This CDR3 contains 13 residues. The germline V and J ends were trimmed by 3 bases and 6 bases, with 12 bases remaining between them. Looked up from germline, CDR1 is GTSNPN and CDR2 is SVGIG (reference sequence). CDR3 loop: CAWSRVEGQPQHS. As DNA, the CDR3 is TGTGCCTGGAGCAGGGTTGAAGGTCAGCCCCAGCATTCT.

The sample holds many counts of this clone. The chain combines TRBV7-3 with TRBJ2-1; 8 bases fit TRBD2. The CDR3 extends over 16 amino acids. Germline V lookup: CDR1 SGHTA, CDR2 FQGTGA. J gave up 0 bases and V 1 base, and 2 bases lay outside the gene matches. The CDR3 loop reads CASSLKGTSSYNEQFF. CDR3 sequence (DNA): TGTGCCAGCAGCTTAAAAGGGACTAGCTCCTACAATGAGCAGTTCTTC. Complete variable domain (other parts from reference TRBV7-3 and TRBJ2-1): GAGVSQTPSNKVTEKGKYVELRCDPISGHTALYWYRQSLGQGPEFLIYFQGTGAADDSGLPNDRFFAVRPEGSVSTLKIQRTERGDSAVYLCASSLKGTSSYNEQFFGPGTRLTVL.

On this clone: It may be a read error: a sequence one base away is much more abundant. J is TRBJ2-5 and V is TRBV30; D is perhaps TRBD1 (6 bases). This CDR3 has 12 residues. Trimming pared 7 bases from V and 2 bases from J, leaving 11 bases between. CDR1 GTSNPN and CDR2 SVGIG come from the germline V gene (reference sequence). CDR3 loop: CALGATQETQYF. The DNA of the CDR3 is TGTGCCTTGGGGGCAACTCAAGAGACCCAGTACTTC.

This clone has at least ten counts. The chain employs TRBV30 and TRBJ2-7; 11 bases match TRBD2. The CDR3 extends over 14 amino acids. Losses at the gene ends were 3 bases for V and 6 bases for J; bases not matched to a gene: 7. Germline CDR1 GTSNPN, CDR2 SVGIG (reference sequence). CDR3 sequence: CAWRLAGASVEQYF. In DNA form, the CDR3 reads TGTGCCTGGAGACTAGCGGGAGCATCCGTCGAGCAGTACTTC.

A note on this clone: This may arise from a read error, as a much more abundant clone is one base away. The V gene is TRBV14, the J gene TRBJ2-5; 9 nucleotides match TRBD2. The CDR3 contains 17 residues. Germline V gene lookup returns CDR1 SGHDN and CDR2 FVKESK. For the CDR3, the DNA is TGTGCCAGCAGCCACCGTCAGGGGCTAGCGGGACAAGATACCCAGTACTTC. This translates into CASSHRQGLAGQDTQYF.

This clone was detected a few times. The rearrangement joins TRBV18 to TRBJ2-3; 10 bases are shared with TRBD1. CDR3 size: 13 residues. CDR1 is KGHSH, CDR2 LQKENI, per germline. After removal of 6 bases from V and 4 bases from J, the junction contained 1 base not matched to a gene. DNA of the CDR3: TGTGCCAGCTCCGGGACAGGGGCAGATACGCAGTATTTT. It is translated as CASSGTGADTQYF. Full variable domain (rest looked up from reference TRBV18 and TRBJ2-3): NAGVMQNPRHLVRRRGQEARLRCSPMKGHSHVYWYRQLPEEGLKFMVYLQKENIIDESGMPKERFSAEFPKEGPSILRIQQVVRGDSAAYFCASSGTGADTQYFGPGTRLTVL.

The V gene is TRBV27, the J gene TRBJ2-1; TRBD2 is a possible D gene (5 bases). Germline CDR1 and CDR2: MNHEY and SMNVEV (reference sequence). The V and J ends lost 8 bases and 5 bases respectively, with 22 bases between them. CDR3 length: 16 residues. The DNA of the CDR3 is TGTGCCAGCCTAAAACCTCATAGCGTGAGAGACAATGAGCAGTTCTTC. It yields the protein CASLKPHSVRDNEQFF.